The 20 T cell receptor beta chains in this list originate from one sample, sequenced in a study of T cell clonotyping in hematopoietic cell transplantation. Only in-frame clones appear in the TCRdb table, and some are missing; sequencing was by immunoSEQ multiplex PCR. The data show over 10,000 clones, approximately 51% seen once. Sequencing was done on a sample of peripheral blood mononuclear cells. All receptors derive from a man aged 45-65 years in good health. Some clones in this sample may be carry-over from other donors' samples.

This chain links TRBV27 with TRBJ1-2; D not certain. The ends were cut back, 3 bases at V and 0 bases at J, with 5 bases in the middle. Germline lookup yields CDR1 MNHEY and CDR2 SMNVEV (reference sequence). This CDR3 is 13 amino acids long. The CDR3: CASSFDPNYGYTF. In DNA form, the CDR3 reads TGTGCCAGCAGTTTCGACCCTAACTATGGCTACACCTTC.

The chain links TRBV7-2 to TRBJ2-3; D perhaps matches TRBD1 (6 bases). The V gene lost 1 base and the J gene lost 5 bases, with 7 bases spanning the gap. The CDR3 sequence is 13 residues long. Germline CDR1 and CDR2: SGHTA and FQGNSA. The CDR3 sequence is CASSLGGQDTQYF. The CDR3 DNA reads TGTGCCAGCAGCTTAGGGGGGCAAGATACGCAGTATTTT.

The chain recombines TRBV6-5 with TRBJ1-2, with D hard to call. V lost 6 bases to trimming and J lost 0 bases, with 11 bases between them. The CDR3 runs 14 residues. Germline V gene lookup returns CDR1 MNHEY and CDR2 SVGAGI. DNA for the CDR3: TGTGCCAGCAGATTAGACGAAACTAACTATGGCTACACCTTC. Translated, it gives CASRLDETNYGYTF.

This clone was counted between two and nine times. The rearrangement joins TRBV5-4 to TRBJ2-2; unclear D gene. CDR1 and CDR2 (germline): SGHNT, YYREEE (reference sequence). The ends were cut back, 3 bases at V and 3 bases at J, with 3 bases in the middle. The CDR3 has 12 residues. In DNA form, the CDR3 reads TGTGCCAGCAGCTACCACACCGGGGAGCTGTTTTTT. Translated: CASSYHTGELFF.

The chain joins TRBV29-1 to TRBJ1-1; the D gene is possibly TRBD1 (6 bases). V shed 1 base and J shed 1 base, with 7 bases lying between them. CDR1 SQVTM and CDR2 ANQGSEA come from the germline V gene. The CDR3 is made up of 13 amino acids. The CDR3 DNA reads TGCAGCGTTGAAGGGACAGCGAACACTGAAGCTTTCTTT. Translating it yields CSVEGTANTEAFF. The whole variable domain, remainder taken from reference TRBV29-1 and TRBJ1-1, is SAVISQKPSRDICQRGTSLTIQCQVDSQVTMMFWYRQQPGQSLTLIATANQGSEATYESGFVIDKFPISRPNLTFSTLTVSNMSPEDSSIYLCSVEGTANTEAFFGQGTRLTVV.

This clone was counted between two and nine times. J is TRBJ1-6 and V is TRBV6-6; 9 bases agree with TRBD1. V was pared by 5 bases and J by 14 bases, with 13 bases of the junction left unmatched. Germline CDR1 and CDR2: MNHNY and SVGAGI (reference sequence). This CDR3 is 15 amino acids long. CDR3: CASSGNRGPSIALHF. The CDR3 DNA reads as TGTGCCAGCAGTGGCAACAGGGGGCCCTCGATTGCCCTCCACTTT.

V usage is TRBV5-4 and J usage is TRBJ2-7, with a tentative D call TRBD2 (6 bases). This CDR3 region has 16 residues. Germline CDR1 SGHNT, CDR2 YYREEE (reference sequence). Between the trimmed V and J ends, which lost 4 bases and 0 bases, there was a span of 17 bases. CDR3: CASSPEWGDYSYEQYF. The CDR3 coding sequence is TGTGCCAGCAGCCCCGAATGGGGGGATTACTCCTACGAGCAGTACTTC.

This clone was found once. The J gene is TRBJ2-7, the V gene TRBV6-1; D might be TRBD1 (6 bases). V lost 5 bases, J lost 4 bases, and 12 bases lay in between. CDR3 length equals 13 residues. Germline loops: CDR1 MNHNS, CDR2 SASEGT. CDR3 residues: CASSPRGNYEQYF. The CDR3 DNA follows: TGTGCCAGCAGTCCCAGGGGCAATTACGAGCAGTACTTC.

This clone was found a few times. The chain is built from TRBV19 and TRBJ2-3; D gene unclear. The CDR3 totals 14 residues. From germline, CDR1 is LNHDA and CDR2 SQIVND (reference sequence). Trimming left V 5 bases short and J 6 bases short, with 15 bases between. The CDR3 DNA reads TGTGCCAGTAGTGGCGACTTTTTTGCGGATACGCAGTATTTT. Protein: CASSGDFFADTQYF.

This rearrangement joins TRBV6-6 to TRBJ2-7; 8 bases line up with TRBD1. CDR1 is MNHNY, CDR2 SVGAGI, per germline (reference sequence). This CDR3 comprises 14 residues. V was pared by 7 bases and J by 3 bases, with 8 bases of the junction left unmatched. CDR3 bases: TGTGCCAGCATCAAAGGACAGGGAATCTACGAGCAGTACTTC. Its protein is CASIKGQGIYEQYF.

This clone has more than one count but fewer than ten. The chain carries TRBV27 and TRBJ2-5, with no clear D. Gene TRBJ2-7 matches the end of the DNA better, so the J call may be wrong. CDR1 is MNHEY and CDR2 is SMNVEV in the germline V gene (reference sequence). The CDR3 covers 12 residues. This CDR3 is CASYISSYEQYF. The CDR3 bases are TGTGCCAGCTATATAAGCTCCTACGAGCAGTACTTC.

The V call is TRBV5-4, the J call TRBJ1-4; possible D gene TRBD1, 6 bases. V lost 0 bases and J lost 5, with 14 bases in between. From germline, CDR1 is SGHNT and CDR2 YYREEE (reference sequence). CDR3 length equals 16 residues. The chain's CDR3 is CASSLGGQGMNEKLFF. CDR3 coding DNA: TGTGCCAGCAGCTTGGGGGGGCAGGGGATGAATGAAAAACTGTTTTTT.

This chain uses TRBV25-1 with TRBJ1-4; unclear D gene. V lost 2 bases to trimming and J lost 13 bases, with 11 bases between them. Germline lookup yields CDR1 MGHDK and CDR2 SYGVNS. CDR3 size: 12 residues. For the CDR3, the DNA is TGTGCCAGCAGTGAAGGCTTTAGGAGACTGTTTTTT. This sequence encodes CASSEGFRRLFF.

CDR3 loop: CASSLWGVAGGSTDTQYF. The CDR3 DNA is TGCGCCAGCAGCTTGTGGGGGGTGGCGGGAGGATCGACAGATACGCAGTATTTT. The V and J genes are TRBV5-1 and TRBJ2-3, with TRBD2 matching over 8 bases. CDR3 length: 18 residues. V lost 1 base and J lost 3; bases outside the gene matches: 13. The germline V gene encodes CDR1 SGHRS and CDR2 YFSETQ.

The CDR3 here is CASSSGSYEQYF. CDR3 nucleotide sequence: TGTGCCAGCTCATCAGGGTCCTACGAGCAGTACTTC. The chain is built from TRBV19 and TRBJ2-7, with a possible D match to TRBD1 (5 bases). The CDR3 runs to 12 residues. The V end lost 9 bases, the J end lost 1 base, and 10 bases lay between the germline ends. Germline V gene data show CDR1 as LNHDA and CDR2 as SQIVND (reference sequence).

The gene calls are TRBV28 and TRBJ2-5; 7 positions agree with TRBD1. Germline V gene sequence: CDR1 MDHEN, CDR2 SYDVKM. The CDR3 covers 14 residues. J gave up 5 bases and V 5 bases, and 8 bases lay outside the gene matches. The CDR3 loop is CASSPGQPQETQYF. The CDR3 bases are TGTGCCAGCAGTCCGGGACAGCCACAGGAGACCCAGTACTTC.

The chain carries TRBV30 and TRBJ2-7, with 7 nucleotides matching TRBD1. The CDR3 is 15 amino acids. J lost 2 bases, V lost 8 bases, and 15 bases had no gene match. In germline, CDR1 is GTSNPN, CDR2 SVGIG (reference sequence). The CDR3 region has the DNA TGTGCCGGCTCCCAATCCCGGACAGGAACCTACGAGCAGTACTTC. Translation: CAGSQSRTGTYEQYF.

This clone was counted a few times. The chain couples TRBV6-1 to TRBJ2-6; D gene unclear. V was shortened by 1 base and J by 0 bases, with 4 bases between the two germline ends. The V gene's germline CDR1 is MNHNS and CDR2 SASEGT. The CDR3 has 15 amino acids. The CDR3: CASSEESSGANVLTF. The CDR3 nucleotides read TGTGCCAGCAGTGAAGAGAGCTCTGGGGCCAACGTCCTGACTTTC.

The J gene is TRBJ2-2, the V gene TRBV9; TRBD1 agrees at 9 bases. Germline values: CDR1 SGDLS, CDR2 YYNGEE. CDR3 length: 15 residues. J gave up 5 bases and V 0 bases, and 2 bases lay outside the gene matches. For the CDR3, the DNA is TGTGCCAGCAGCGTAGAGACAGGGGGGACCGGGGAGCTGTTTTTT. Amino acid sequence: CASSVETGGTGELFF.

The chain recombines TRBV5-6 with TRBJ2-3, with D hard to call. This CDR3 has 12 amino acids. V lost 4 bases and J 3 bases, leaving 6 bases between the germline ends. Germline-derived CDR1 and CDR2 are SGHDT and YYEEEE. The CDR3 region has the DNA TGTGCCAGCAGCCAGACTACAGATACGCAGTATTTT. Encoded protein: CASSQTTDTQYF.